Reported below is one TCR beta chain. Its antigen is as yet unknown. CDR3 and TCR beta VDJ profiling relied on a genomic DNA template. TCRdb independently ran MiXCR on the reads; one entry per CDR3 protein. The repertoire holds some 140,000 distinct CDR3 sequences, about 48% seen once, with around 12% in the top ten. This sample was included in a study of CD8+CD57+ T cells in acquired aplastic anemia. Overall study context: CD4+ and CD8+ cells, once sorted, gave DNA averaging roughly 3.2 ug.

Flow cytometry had shown expanded CD8+CD57+ cells in the patients chosen for sequencing. Trimming took 4 bases from V and 6 from J; bases not matched to a gene: 11. This CDR3 spans 15 amino acids. CDR1 ENHRY and CDR2 SYGVKD come from the germline V gene. Study-wide results and limits: Statistical testing detected no significant gap in CD8+ Simpson's diversity between patients and controls.

Sequenced: sorted CD4+, CD8+, or CD8+CD57+ T cells (not recorded which) from PBMCs. The source of this sequence is a human donor with aplastic anemia. This chain joins TRBV10-3 and TRBJ2-7, with 8 nucleotides matching TRBD2. The CDR3, as DNA: TGTGCCATCAGTGGTCAGGATGCGGGGGGTAGCGAGCAGTACTTC. It specifies CAISGQDAGGSEQYF.